Below are 6 T cell receptor beta chains sequenced from a single sample in a study of blood T cell repertoires in COVID-19. TCRdb keeps only in-frame clones here, not all; method: immunoSEQ multiplex PCR. The sample carries under 300,000 clones, approximately 90% recorded once. The sample was peripheral blood. The receptors shown here come from a woman between 40 and 55 years old who had recovered from COVID-19.

The chain carries TRBV6-2 or TRBV6-3 and TRBJ2-3, with 9 bases matching TRBD1. Germline assignment: CDR1 MNHEY and CDR2 SVGEGT. The CDR3 contains 16 residues. Trimming cost V 0 bases and J 5 bases; bases outside gene matches: 6. The CDR3 DNA follows: TGTGCCAGCAGTTACTCCCCGGGACAGGGAAGAGATACGCAGTATTTT. Translating gives CASSYSPGQGRDTQYF.

The chain is built from TRBV19 and TRBJ2-7; 10 positions match TRBD2. Germline V lookup: CDR1 LNHDA, CDR2 SQIVND (reference sequence). This CDR3 has 14 amino acids. V was clipped by 3 bases and J by 6 bases; unmatched bases: 5. The CDR3 DNA reads TGTGCCAGTAGTATCCTAGCGGGAGCCGGCGAGCAGTACTTC. Its translation: CASSILAGAGEQYF.

The gene calls are TRBV30 and TRBJ1-1; D may be TRBD1 (6 bases). CDR1 and CDR2 (germline): GTSNPN, SVGIG (reference sequence). Trimming took off 4 bases at V and 6 bases at J, with 9 bases between the two ends. The CDR3 is made up of 11 amino acids. The CDR3 spells CAWTQGPEAFF. Written as DNA, the CDR3 is TGTGCCTGGACGCAGGGGCCTGAAGCTTTCTTT.

V usage is TRBV2 and J usage is TRBJ2-7; TRBD1 matches at 10 bases. The germline CDR1 and CDR2 sequences are SNHLY and FYNNEI. The CDR3 sequence is 17 residues long. J lost 1 base, V lost 6 bases, and 12 bases had no gene match. CDR3 bases: TGTGCCAGCAGCGCCAGGGGCCCGGGACAGGGGTCCTACGAGCAGTACGTC. Protein: CASSARGPGQGSYEQYV.

This rearrangement joins TRBV27 to TRBJ2-7; 7 bases fit TRBD1. The germline CDR1 and CDR2 sequences are MNHEY and SMNVEV (reference sequence). The CDR3 has 16 amino acids. Germline trimming cut 8 bases from V and 1 base from J; bases unmatched to any gene: 14. CDR3 protein: CASQTRGGDRSYEQYF. The CDR3 nucleotides read TGTGCCAGCCAGACGAGAGGGGGCGACCGATCCTACGAGCAGTACTTC.

V gene TRBV9 combines with J gene TRBJ2-1; D is unresolved. This CDR3 is built from 14 residues. Germline V gene sequence: CDR1 SGDLS, CDR2 YYNGEE. The V gene lost 0 bases and the J gene lost 5 bases, with 9 bases spanning the gap. The CDR3 DNA reads as TGTGCCAGCAGCGTAGGTGAAGCCCACAATGAGCAGTTCTTC. Protein: CASSVGEAHNEQFF.